The next 24 T cell receptor beta chains were all read from a single sample in a study of blood T cell repertoires in COVID-19. TCRdb keeps only in-frame clones here, not all; method: immunoSEQ multiplex PCR. The table includes roughly 86,000 clones, around 87% detected once. The sequenced sample was peripheral blood. These receptors came from a man aged 35 to 55 with acute or convalescent COVID-19.

V usage is TRBV2 and J usage is TRBJ1-5; D possibly corresponds to TRBD1 (6 bases). V lost 3 bases and J 7 bases, leaving 16 bases between the germline ends. Germline V gives CDR1 SNHLY, CDR2 FYNNEI. The CDR3 covers 15 residues. The CDR3: CASSDYDRSLQPQHF. For the CDR3, the DNA is TGTGCCAGCAGTGATTACGACAGGTCCCTCCAGCCCCAGCATTTT.

The chain uses TRBV4-1 and TRBJ1-1; 8 bases agree with TRBD1. V was pared by 0 bases and J by 3 bases, with 12 bases of the junction left unmatched. The CDR3 totals 18 residues. Germline CDR1 and CDR2: MGHRA and YSYEKL. The CDR3 DNA is TGCGCCAGCAGCCAAGATGGGGGCAAAAACAGGGGGTACACTGAAGCTTTCTTT. As protein: CASSQDGGKNRGYTEAFF.

This chain joins TRBV27 and TRBJ2-5, with 8 bases fitting TRBD2. The CDR3 loop spans 13 amino acids. V dropped 5 bases and J dropped 6; count of bases not matched to a gene: 5. Per germline, CDR1 MNHEY and CDR2 SMNVEV (reference sequence). CDR3 bases: TGTGCCAGCAGTATAGCGGGGATGAAGACCCAGTACTTC. This sequence encodes CASSIAGMKTQYF.

This sequence joins TRBV30 and TRBJ1-5; TRBD1 aligns across 7 bases. The CDR3 has 14 amino acids. J was trimmed by 5 bases and V by 2 bases; bases with no gene match: 6. Germline lookup yields CDR1 GTSNPN and CDR2 SVGIG (reference sequence). CDR3 sequence reads: CAWSRGGQDQPQHF. CDR3 bases: TGTGCCTGGAGTAGGGGTGGACAGGATCAGCCCCAGCATTTT.

This rearrangement joins TRBV2 to TRBJ1-2; D perhaps matches TRBD1 (6 bases). Germline V gene lookup returns CDR1 SNHLY and CDR2 FYNNEI. CDR3 size: 13 residues. The V and J ends lost 6 bases and 8 bases respectively, with 16 bases between them. This CDR3 reads CASSPRPQGGYTF. DNA for the CDR3: TGTGCCAGCAGCCCCCGGCCCCAGGGGGGCTACACCTTC.

The V call is TRBV6-1, the J call TRBJ1-4; D is uncertain. V lost 2 bases to trimming and J lost 4 bases, with 8 bases between them. The CDR3 length is 14 residues. The germline CDR1 and CDR2 sequences are MNHNS and SASEGT. This chain's CDR3 is CASSELQNNEKLFF. DNA of the CDR3: TGTGCCAGCAGTGAATTGCAGAATAATGAAAAACTGTTTTTT.

This clone has only a few counts. This chain connects TRBV24-1 to TRBJ2-5; a possible D gene is TRBD1 (6 bases). The CDR3 sequence is 16 residues long. Trimming shortened V by 3 bases and J by 0 bases, and 13 bases separated the two germline ends. Germline lookup yields CDR1 KGHDR and CDR2 SFDVKD. The CDR3 region has the DNA TGTGCCACCAGTGATATCTCGTCAGGGGACCAAGAGACCCAGTACTTC. The encoded protein is CATSDISSGDQETQYF.

The chain employs TRBV9 and TRBJ2-7, with 7 bases aligning to TRBD1. CDR3 length: 14 residues. Germline V CDR1 and CDR2: SGDLS, YYNGEE. The J segment lost 3 bases and the V segment lost 0 bases, leaving 3 bases of the junction unmatched. Written as DNA, the CDR3 is TGTGCCAGCAGCGTAGCTGCAGGGGGCTACGAGCAGTACTTC. Translation: CASSVAAGGYEQYF.

The V call is TRBV12-3 or TRBV12-4, the J call TRBJ2-7; 8 bases match TRBD1. This CDR3 comprises 13 residues. V lost 6 bases and J lost 2; bases outside the gene matches: 3. The CDR3 nucleotides are TGTGCCAGCAGCACGGACAGGGCCTACGAGCAGTACTTC. Its protein is CASSTDRAYEQYF.

V usage is TRBV2 and J usage is TRBJ2-7; 8 bases fit TRBD1. Looked up from germline, CDR1 is SNHLY and CDR2 is FYNNEI. V was pared by 7 bases and J by 3 bases, with 5 bases of the junction left unmatched. CDR3 length: 13 residues. This chain's CDR3 is CASTTTGDYEQYF. Written as DNA, the CDR3 is TGTGCCAGCACTACGACAGGGGACTACGAGCAGTACTTC.

V is TRBV4-1 and J is TRBJ2-1, with D possibly being TRBD1 (6 bases). The germline gives CDR1 MGHRA, CDR2 YSYEKL. The CDR3 is 16 amino acids. V lost 0 bases and J lost 1, with 10 bases in between. In DNA form, the CDR3 reads TGCGCCAGCAGCCAAGACTTCGGACAGTCCTACAATGAGCAGTTCTTC. It translates to CASSQDFGQSYNEQFF.

Many counts were recorded for this clone. This rearrangement joins TRBV7-9 to TRBJ2-1; possibly TRBD1 for D (5 bases). V lost 4 bases, J lost 4 bases, and 17 bases lay in between. Per germline, CDR1 SEHNR and CDR2 FQNEAQ (reference sequence). This CDR3 has 16 amino acids. Written as DNA, the CDR3 is TGTGCCAGCAGCTCGTCACTCGACAGAACGTACAATGAGCAGTTCTTC. This gives the protein CASSSSLDRTYNEQFF.

V is TRBV6-5 and J is TRBJ1-1; D is unresolved. Germline CDR1 and CDR2: MNHEY and SVGAGI. The CDR3 contains 14 residues. The V end lost 5 bases, the J end lost 4 bases, and 14 bases lay between the germline ends. The CDR3 DNA follows: TGTGCCAGCAGTAAGGCCAGGTCGGCCACTGAAGCTTTCTTT. This translates into CASSKARSATEAFF.

The V call is TRBV5-1, the J call TRBJ2-3, with 8 positions matching TRBD2. The CDR3 has 13 amino acids. CDR1 SGHRS and CDR2 YFSETQ come from the germline V gene. Unmatched junction bases numbered 4, after V lost 4 bases and J lost 6 bases. This chain's CDR3 is CASSREGPDTQYF. The DNA of the CDR3 is TGCGCCAGCAGCCGGGAGGGCCCCGATACGCAGTATTTT.

V and J are TRBV4-1 and TRBJ1-6; the D is unclear. Germline lookup yields CDR1 MGHRA and CDR2 YSYEKL. V dropped 0 bases and J dropped 10 bases, with 16 bases sitting between them. This CDR3 has 16 residues. This CDR3 reads CASSQEGSPGNSPLHF. Here the CDR3 DNA reads TGCGCCAGCAGCCAAGAAGGATCCCCAGGTAACTCACCCCTCCACTTT.

V and J are TRBV6-2 or TRBV6-3 and TRBJ2-2, with 8 nucleotides matching TRBD1. CDR1 MNHEY and CDR2 SVGEGT come from the germline V gene. With V trimmed by 5 bases and J by 3 bases, 5 bases remained unmatched. The CDR3 consists of 15 residues. The chain's CDR3 is CASSVTGQDTGELFF. In DNA, the CDR3 is TGTGCCAGCAGTGTAACGGGACAGGACACCGGGGAGCTGTTTTTT.

The genes are TRBV7-3 and TRBJ2-7; a possible D gene is TRBD1 (6 bases). Per germline, CDR1 SGHTA and CDR2 FQGTGA. The V gene lost 5 bases and the J gene lost 7 bases, with 12 bases spanning the gap. The CDR3 length is 12 residues. The chain's CDR3 is CASSRDNGEQYF. The CDR3 DNA reads as TGTGCCAGCAGCAGGGACAACGGGGAGCAGTACTTC.

The V gene is TRBV4-1, the J gene TRBJ1-1; D is ambiguous. V was cut by 3 bases and J by 7 bases, with 9 bases left in between. The CDR3 extends over 12 amino acids. The germline CDR1 and CDR2 sequences are MGHRA and YSYEKL. CDR3 in DNA: TGCGCCAGCAGCCACGGGAATGGTGAAGCTTTCTTT. It translates to CASSHGNGEAFF.

The chain joins TRBV2 to TRBJ1-3, with 7 bases matching TRBD1. CDR1 and CDR2 (germline): SNHLY, FYNNEI. J lost 2 bases, V lost 6 bases, and 13 bases had no gene match. CDR3 length equals 17 residues. In nucleotides, the CDR3 is TGTGCCAGCAGGCACTTGGGGCAGGGGGTCACTGGAAACACCATATATTTT. Translated: CASRHLGQGVTGNTIYF.

The rearrangement uses TRBV3-1 (or the pseudogene TRBV3-2) and TRBJ2-3; D ambiguous. Germline V gene data show CDR1 as LGHDT and CDR2 as YNNKEL (reference sequence). Trimming removed 0 bases at V and 0 bases at J, with 16 bases between. CDR3 length: 18 amino acids. This chain's CDR3 is CASSQEAAVVPSTDTQYF. Written as DNA, the CDR3 is TGTGCCAGCAGCCAAGAAGCCGCCGTGGTTCCTAGCACAGATACGCAGTATTTT.

Note on this clone: Other DNA variants within this sample encode the same CDR3. The rearrangement joins TRBV9 to TRBJ2-7; the D gene is possibly TRBD1 (6 bases). The CDR3 has 15 residues. Germline V CDR1 and CDR2: SGDLS, YYNGEE. Between the trimmed V and J ends, which lost 0 bases and 7 bases, there was a span of 17 bases. The CDR3 DNA reads as TGTGCCAGCAGCGTAGAGGCGCTAGGGACATCTGAGCAGTACTTC. Its protein product is CASSVEALGTSEQYF.

The rearrangement joins TRBV7-2 to TRBJ1-4, with D perhaps TRBD1 (5 bases). The germline gives CDR1 SGHTA, CDR2 FQGNSA. The CDR3 length is 15 residues. The ends were cut back, 3 bases at V and 1 base at J, with 9 bases in the middle. The CDR3 spells CASSFMQGTNEKLFF. Here the CDR3 DNA reads TGTGCCAGCAGCTTCATGCAGGGAACTAATGAAAAACTGTTTTTT.

The genes are TRBV29-1 and TRBJ1-4, with unresolved D. This CDR3 is built from 11 residues. Trimming took off 7 bases at V and 4 bases at J, with 7 bases between the two ends. The germline V gene has CDR1 SQVTM and CDR2 ANQGSEA. CDR3 sequence reads: CSGSINEKLFF. The CDR3, as DNA: TGCAGCGGCAGTATTAATGAAAAACTGTTTTTT.

This clone has just one count. This chain links TRBV6-5 with TRBJ1-1; unclear D gene. Germline assignment: CDR1 MNHEY and CDR2 SVGAGI. The CDR3 has 15 residues. The V end was cut by 0 bases, the J end by 4 bases, with 12 bases between. The DNA for the CDR3 is TGTGCCAGCAGTTACTCCGGGTTGTTCGGCACTGAAGCTTTCTTT. Amino acid sequence: CASSYSGLFGTEAFF.